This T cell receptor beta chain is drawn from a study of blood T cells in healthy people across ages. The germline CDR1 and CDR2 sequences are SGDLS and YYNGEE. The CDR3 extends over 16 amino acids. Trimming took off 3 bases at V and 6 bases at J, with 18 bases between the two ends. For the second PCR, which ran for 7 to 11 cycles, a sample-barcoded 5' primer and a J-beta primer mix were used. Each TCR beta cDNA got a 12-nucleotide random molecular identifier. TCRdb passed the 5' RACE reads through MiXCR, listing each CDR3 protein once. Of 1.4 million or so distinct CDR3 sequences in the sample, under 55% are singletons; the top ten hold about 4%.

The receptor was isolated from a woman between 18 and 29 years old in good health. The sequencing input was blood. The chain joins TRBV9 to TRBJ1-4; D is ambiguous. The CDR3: CASSGPPGQRYEKLFF. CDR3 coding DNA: TGTGCCAGCAGCGGACCTCCGGGTCAACGCTATGAAAAACTGTTTTTT.